The 15 T cell receptor beta chains given below trace back to one sample, sequenced in a study of cytomegalovirus exposure and HLA in healthy donors. The PCR had 60 Vbeta and 13 Jbeta primers. Using immunoSEQ multiplex PCR, the repertoire was profiled, and TCRdb retains in-frame clones only, with some absent. This repertoire shows 100,000 to 150,000 clones, 80% to 90% found once; its top ten account for around 0.99%. The sample was PBMCs. These receptors all come from a woman younger than 45 in good health and CMV-seronegative.

The chain links TRBV9 to TRBJ2-3; possibly TRBD1 for D (6 bases). Per germline, CDR1 SGDLS and CDR2 YYNGEE. V was shortened by 2 bases and J by 4 bases, with 14 bases between the two germline ends. CDR3 length: 15 amino acids. CDR3 in DNA: TGTGCCAGCAGCGTCGGGCTTTCAGGGGCAGATACGCAGTATTTT. This codes for CASSVGLSGADTQYF.

This chain uses TRBV7-9 with TRBJ1-1, with D possibly being TRBD1 (6 bases). CDR1 is SEHNR and CDR2 is FQNEAQ in the germline V gene (reference sequence). The V gene lost 2 bases and the J gene lost 5 bases, with 18 bases spanning the gap. CDR3 length: 16 amino acids. CDR3: CASSLRWSGEGTEAFF. Written as DNA, the CDR3 is TGTGCCAGCAGCTTAAGGTGGTCAGGGGAGGGGACTGAAGCTTTCTTT. The entire variable domain, with the rest obtained from reference TRBV7-9 and TRBJ1-1, is as follows: DTGVSQNPRHKITKRGQNVTFRCDPISEHNRLYWYRQTLGQGPEFLTYFQNEAQLEKSRLLSDRFSAERPKGSFSTLEIQRTEQGDSAMYLCASSLRWSGEGTEAFFGQGTRLTVV.

This chain connects TRBV7-2 to TRBJ1-2; D possibly corresponds to TRBD1 (5 bases). This CDR3 is built from 12 residues. Per germline, CDR1 SGHTA and CDR2 FQGNSA. With 1 base removed from V and 7 bases from J, the gap between germline ends came to 7 bases. CDR3 DNA sequence: TGTGCCAGCAGCTTAGACAGGTCTGGCTACACCTTC. It is translated as CASSLDRSGYTF.

The CDR3 DNA follows: TGTGCCAGCAGTTCACCGACAGGGCCCTATGGCTACACCTTC. Amino acid sequence: CASSSPTGPYGYTF. The chain has TRBV28 and TRBJ1-2; 7 nucleotides agree with TRBD1. The length of the CDR3 is 14 residues. Germline lookup yields CDR1 MDHEN and CDR2 SYDVKM. V shed 4 bases, J shed 4 bases, and the junction held 6 bases outside the gene matches.

V usage is TRBV19 and J usage is TRBJ2-1, with D maybe TRBD1 (5 bases). The V end was cut by 6 bases, the J end by 9 bases, with 18 bases between. The CDR3 sequence is 14 residues long. The germline gives CDR1 LNHDA, CDR2 SQIVND (reference sequence). The CDR3 loop is CASRGRRGRGEQFF. CDR3 DNA: TGTGCCAGTAGGGGGCGACGCGGTCGAGGTGAGCAGTTCTTC.

V is TRBV27 and J is TRBJ2-1; maybe TRBD1 (5 bases). Per germline, CDR1 MNHEY and CDR2 SMNVEV (reference sequence). Trimming left V 2 bases short and J 8 bases short, with 10 bases between. This CDR3 has 13 residues. In DNA form, the CDR3 reads TGTGCCAGCAGTTTACTAGGGGCGTATGAGCAGTTCTTC. It translates to CASSLLGAYEQFF.

J is TRBJ1-1 and V is TRBV9, with TRBD1 identical over 8 bases. This CDR3 has 12 residues. Germline V gene sequence: CDR1 SGDLS, CDR2 YYNGEE. The V gene end was trimmed by 3 bases and the J gene end by 11 bases; junction bases not matched to a gene: 6. CDR3 in amino acids: CASSGETGVAFF. In DNA form, the CDR3 reads TGTGCCAGCAGCGGAGAGACAGGGGTTGCTTTCTTT.

V usage is TRBV5-1 and J usage is TRBJ1-5; D is unclear. The CDR3 runs 15 residues. Trimming removed 1 base at V and 1 base at J, with 9 bases between. Per germline, CDR1 SGHRS and CDR2 YFSETQ. For the CDR3, the DNA is TGCGCCAGCAGCTTGCGCACAGAGAGCAATCAGCCCCAGCATTTT. It translates to CASSLRTESNQPQHF.

This rearrangement joins TRBV6-1 to TRBJ1-5, with D tentatively TRBD1 (5 bases). Germline V gene sequence: CDR1 MNHNS, CDR2 SASEGT. Trimming took 5 bases from V and 2 from J, leaving 13 bases between them. The CDR3 extends over 15 amino acids. The CDR3 nucleotides are TGTGCCAGCAGTTTCAGGGAGGAAGGCAATCAGCCCCAGCATTTT. This translates into CASSFREEGNQPQHF.

The rearrangement uses TRBV4-1 and TRBJ2-7; D not resolved. V shed 4 bases and J shed 0 bases, with 10 bases lying between them. The CDR3 runs to 14 residues. Germline V gene data show CDR1 as MGHRA and CDR2 as YSYEKL. CDR3 loop: CASSPQQSSYEQYF. The DNA of the CDR3 is TGCGCCAGCAGCCCCCAACAGAGCTCCTACGAGCAGTACTTC.

The chain links TRBV7-9 to TRBJ1-3; no clear D gene. Trimming pared 5 bases from V and 0 bases from J, leaving 14 bases between. The CDR3 is 16 residues long. Germline V CDR1 and CDR2: SEHNR, FQNEAQ (reference sequence). The CDR3 region has the DNA TGTGCCAGCAGCAGAGCCCACGTCACCTCTGGAAACACCATATATTTT. It specifies CASSRAHVTSGNTIYF.

The V call is TRBV9, the J call TRBJ2-3; 13 bases agree with TRBD2. Germline V gene lookup returns CDR1 SGDLS and CDR2 YYNGEE. This CDR3 region has 15 residues. V was clipped by 0 bases and J by 14 bases; unmatched bases: 9. The CDR3 DNA follows: TGTGCCAGCAGCGTAGAAGGTGGACTAGCGGGAGAGTCGTATTTT. It translates to CASSVEGGLAGESYF.

The chain is built from TRBV5-4 and TRBJ2-3, with TRBD1 matching 7 bases. Germline V CDR1 and CDR2: SGHNT, YYREEE (reference sequence). V gave up 2 bases and J gave up 4 bases; unmatched junction bases: 1. The CDR3 consists of 13 residues. In nucleotides, the CDR3 is TGTGCCAGCAGCTTCCAGGGGGCAGATACGCAGTATTTT. It codes for CASSFQGADTQYF.

This rearrangement joins TRBV5-1 to TRBJ2-2; the D gene is possibly TRBD1 (6 bases). Germline V gene lookup returns CDR1 SGHRS and CDR2 YFSETQ. This CDR3 is built from 14 residues. V gave up 4 bases and J gave up 4 bases, with 11 bases separating them. The CDR3 loop reads CASSETGSTGELFF. DNA for the CDR3: TGCGCCAGCAGCGAGACAGGTTCCACCGGGGAGCTGTTTTTT.

This chain's CDR3 is CASSAHGQGPYGYTF. CDR3 sequence (DNA): TGCGCCAGCAGCGCCCACGGACAGGGGCCCTATGGCTACACCTTC. The chain employs TRBV5-1 and TRBJ1-2; TRBD1 matches at 9 bases. This CDR3 comprises 15 residues. Unmatched junction bases numbered 8, after V lost 4 bases and J lost 4 bases. Germline CDR1 and CDR2: SGHRS and YFSETQ. Together with reference TRBV5-1 and TRBJ1-2, the CDR3 gives the full variable domain: KAGVTQTPRYLIKTRGQQVTLSCSPISGHRSVSWYQQTPGQGLQFLFEYFSETQRNKGNFPGRFSGRQFSNSRSEMNVSTLELGDSALYLCASSAHGQGPYGYTFGSGTRLTVV.